The clone carrying this TCR beta chain showed up just once. V dropped 3 bases and J dropped 3; count of bases not matched to a gene: 12. This CDR3 spans 17 amino acids. CDR1 and CDR2 from the germline V gene are MGHRA and YSYEKL. The sample belongs to a study of T cell changes during pregnancy in multiple sclerosis. Profiling relied on immunoSEQ multiplex PCR, and the TCRdb table lists in-frame clones only, not all of them. The sample includes about 83,000 clones, about 96% of them seen just once. This chain connects TRBV4-1 to TRBJ2-7; TRBD2 aligns across 9 bases. The sequence came from a female donor with multiple sclerosis, enrolled in a pregnancy study. The sequences come from peripheral blood, collected in the second trimester of pregnancy. CDR3 sequence reads: CASSQVIAGVIIYEQYF. CDR3 coding DNA: TGCGCCAGCAGCCAGGTAATAGCGGGGGTTATAATCTACGAGCAGTACTTC.